This paragraph reports one T cell receptor (beta chain). Germline is not matched at one junction end, which may reflect a read error. The table came from immunoSEQ multiplex PCR; TCRdb's copy has only in-frame clones and leaves some out. The sample includes about 230,000 clones, approximately 88% of them seen just once. This entry is derived from a study of blood T cell repertoires in COVID-19. For the study at large: From the United States, Italy and Spain came samples of acute and convalescent COVID-19. Sources were T cells, B-cell-depleted T cells, or PBMCs; the material itself was cDNA or gDNA.

The CDR3 length is 14 residues. CDR1 is LGHDT, CDR2 YNNKEL, per germline (reference sequence). This TCR derives from a woman between 40 and 55 years old with acute COVID-19. Sequenced: PBMCs or T cells enriched from blood (not recorded which). This chain connects TRBV3-1 (or the pseudogene TRBV3-2) to TRBJ1-1; D is uncertain. The CDR3 nucleotides are TGTGCCAGCAGCCATAGAGGAGGGAACGCTGAAGCTTTCTTT. Amino acids: CASSHRGGNAEAFF.